These 22 T cell receptor beta chains came from one sample sequenced in a study of regulatory T cells in long-lasting Graves disease (TCRdb year 2021). The time point label, as the study defines it: newly diagnosed GD, antithyroid drugs for less than 3 months. For both TCR sequencing and RNA sequencing, RNA was extracted from PBMCs in TRIzol. The library was prepared using multiplex PCR. The data were produced on an Illumina HiSeq 4000. iRepertoire HTBI primers and Arm-PCR amplification of CDR3 regions were used to construct TCR beta libraries. TCRdb handled the public reads itself, with Q25 trimming in fastp and clone calling in MiXCR, and kept productive beta chains. Entries that share a CDR3 protein sequence are merged under the most common genes and DNA. The sample yields over 200,000 distinct CDR3 sequences; approximately 20% were counted once. Around 13% of the sample rests with the top ten. The sample also formed part of further work on T cells in Graves' hyperthyroidism and ophthalmopathy.

The material sequenced was peripheral blood mononuclear cells (PBMCs), taken at new diagnosis, from a patient treated with antithyroid drugs. The receptors were gathered from a woman under 40 with Graves disease. Donor details come from another sample of the same person, matched by shared clones.

This clonotype was picked up many times. V gene TRBV20-1 combines with J gene TRBJ2-5; D is possibly TRBD1 or TRBD2 (5 bases each). Trimming removed 3 bases at V and 3 bases at J, with 11 bases between. This CDR3 region has 13 residues. The germline CDR1 and CDR2 sequences are DFQATT and SNEGSKA (reference sequence). CDR3 DNA sequence: TGCAGTGCTAGCAAGGGACGGGAAGAGACCCAGTACTTC. Residues: CSASKGREETQYF.

In this sample, this clonotype turned up many times. V is TRBV28 and J is TRBJ2-5; the D gene is possibly TRBD2 (6 bases). The V gene's germline CDR1 is MDHEN and CDR2 SYDVKM. The CDR3 is 16 amino acids. The V gene lost 3 bases and the J gene lost 5 bases, with 19 bases spanning the gap. CDR3 in DNA: TGTGCCAGCAGTTTGGTCGGGACTCAAGGTGTCGAGACCCAGTACTTC. Encoded protein: CASSLVGTQGVETQYF.

This clonotype was recorded at least ten times. This chain connects TRBV11-3 to TRBJ2-2; no reliable D call. With 5 bases removed from V and 1 base from J, the gap between germline ends came to 8 bases. The CDR3 is made up of 14 amino acids. Looked up from germline, CDR1 is SGHNT and CDR2 is YENEEA. The CDR3 reads CASSPTWNTGELFF. The CDR3, as DNA: TGTGCCAGCAGCCCGACATGGAACACCGGGGAGCTGTTTTTT.

This clonotype was counted many times. This sequence joins TRBV11-3 and TRBJ2-2, with 7 nucleotides matching TRBD1. Germline CDR1 is SGHNT and CDR2 is YENEEA. J was trimmed by 0 bases and V by 5 bases; bases with no gene match: 12. This CDR3 has 18 residues. Here the CDR3 DNA reads TGTGCCAGCAGCATAGGTTATCGAACAGGGGCGAACACCGGGGAGCTGTTTTTT. This gives the protein CASSIGYRTGANTGELFF.

This clonotype was counted ten times or more. This chain connects TRBV9 to TRBJ1-1; no clear D gene. Trimming removed 0 bases at V and 5 bases at J, with 11 bases between. The CDR3 is 14 residues long. Germline assignment: CDR1 SGDLS and CDR2 YYNGEE. CDR3 DNA: TGTGCCAGCAGCGTAGCGGCTGGTGGGACTGAAGCTTTCTTT. This translates into CASSVAAGGTEAFF.

In regard to this clonotype: This is likely an artifact of a read error, given a far larger clone one base away. The V call is TRBV7-2, the J call TRBJ1-3; TRBD1 aligns across 10 bases. Trimming at V came to 8 bases and at J to 0 bases, leaving 4 bases not matched to a gene. The CDR3 length is 15 residues. CDR1 SGHTA and CDR2 FQGNSA come from the germline V gene. The CDR3 sequence: CASCRDRGSGNTIYF. In DNA form, the CDR3 reads TGTGCCAGCTGCCGGGACAGGGGCTCTGGAAACACCATATATTTT.

This clonotype was seen many times. This chain connects TRBV7-2 to TRBJ2-7, with TRBD2 matching over 12 bases. Germline loops: CDR1 SGHTA, CDR2 FQGNSA. V was clipped by 1 base and J by 4 bases; unmatched bases: 5. The CDR3 sequence is 16 residues long. In nucleotides, the CDR3 is TGTGCCAGCAGCTTAGTCTCTAGCGGGGGGGAGTACGAGCAGTACTTC. Translation gives CASSLVSSGGEYEQYF.

This clonotype was detected ten times or more. The genes are TRBV24-1 and TRBJ2-5; D possibly corresponds to TRBD1 (5 bases). V was shortened by 7 bases and J by 4 bases, with 9 bases between the two germline ends. In germline, CDR1 is KGHDR, CDR2 SFDVKD. The CDR3 is made up of 12 amino acids. The CDR3 nucleotides read TGTGCCACCAGCGACAGAACAGAGACCCAGTACTTC. Translated, it gives CATSDRTETQYF.

Concerning this clonotype itself: With a much larger clone just one base away, this may be a read error. The chain uses TRBV24-1 and TRBJ2-3; D not certain. The CDR3 covers 13 residues. Germline lookup yields CDR1 KGHDR and CDR2 SFDVKD. Trimming removed 5 bases from V and 3 bases from J, with 8 bases in between. The CDR3 reads CATSGFGTDTQYF. CDR3 DNA: TGTGCCACCAGTGGTTTCGGGACAGATACGCAGTATTTT.

The chain combines TRBV3-1 with TRBJ2-3, with unresolved D. The CDR3 is 14 residues long. CDR1 and CDR2 from the germline V gene are LGHDT and YNNKEL (reference sequence). V gave up 4 bases and J gave up 1 base, with 9 bases separating them. DNA for the CDR3: TGTGCCAGCAGCCTCCCGGGCCGCACAGATACGCAGTATTTT. This codes for CASSLPGRTDTQYF.

This clonotype was recorded many times. V gene TRBV12-3 or TRBV12-4 combines with J gene TRBJ1-2, with 7 bases identical to TRBD1. This CDR3 spans 15 amino acids. With V trimmed by 6 bases and J by 3 bases, 10 bases remained unmatched. This CDR3 is CASSPGTVWDYGYTF. As DNA, the CDR3 is TGTGCCAGCAGCCCCGGGACAGTTTGGGACTATGGCTACACCTTC.

This clonotype was recorded many times. This chain joins TRBV12-3 or TRBV12-4 and TRBJ2-3; D remains ambiguous. The CDR3 is 15 residues long. Trimming took off 2 bases at V and 0 bases at J, with 9 bases between the two ends. CDR3: CASSLPSLSTDTQYF. Here the CDR3 DNA reads TGTGCCAGCAGTTTACCGAGCCTTAGCACAGATACGCAGTATTTT.

A few counts support this clonotype. A much larger clone lies a single base off, so this may be a read error. V is TRBV18 and J is TRBJ1-3; D unresolved. The CDR3 consists of 14 residues. Per germline, CDR1 KGHSH and CDR2 LQKENI. Trimming took off 0 bases at V and 1 base at J, with 4 bases between the two ends. CDR3 sequence reads: CASSPPESGNTIYF. CDR3 sequence (DNA): TGTGCCAGCTCACCACCGGAGTCTGGAAACACCATATATTTT.

This clonotype was picked up many times. The gene calls are TRBV5-1 and TRBJ2-7, with TRBD1 as a possible D gene (5 bases). Germline-derived CDR1 and CDR2 are SGHRS and YFSETQ. CDR3 length: 13 residues. Trimming cost V 5 bases and J 5 bases, with 14 bases left between them. The CDR3 spells CASRATVLHEQYF. The CDR3 nucleotides are TGCGCCAGCAGAGCGACAGTGTTACACGAGCAGTACTTC.

The genes are TRBV6-1 and TRBJ2-1; 9 nucleotides line up with TRBD2. The germline CDR1 and CDR2 sequences are MNHNS and SASEGT. The CDR3 has 14 residues. V was clipped by 3 bases and J by 7 bases; unmatched bases: 4. DNA of the CDR3: TGTGCCAGCAGTGACTATCTAGCGGGGAATGAGCAGTTCTTC. Translating gives CASSDYLAGNEQFF.

The sample holds a few counts of this clonotype. V usage is TRBV27 and J usage is TRBJ1-1; possible D gene TRBD1, 6 bases. The CDR3 spans 14 residues. The V end lost 0 bases, the J end lost 4 bases, and 9 bases lay between the germline ends. The germline V gene has CDR1 MNHEY and CDR2 SMNVEV (reference sequence). DNA for the CDR3: TGTGCCAGCAGTTTATCCAAGGACAGCACTGAAGCTTTCTTT. It translates to CASSLSKDSTEAFF.

The gene calls are TRBV4-1 and TRBJ1-1, with TRBD1 matching 12 bases. V was pared by 4 bases and J by 3 bases, with 6 bases of the junction left unmatched. Germline V CDR1 and CDR2: MGHRA, YSYEKL. The CDR3 covers 16 residues. The CDR3 nucleotides read TGCGCCAGCAGCCCTGGGACAGGGGGCAGTTACACTGAAGCTTTCTTT. Protein product: CASSPGTGGSYTEAFF.

This clonotype has at least ten counts. The chain recombines TRBV11-2 with TRBJ1-1, with TRBD1 matching 11 bases. Unmatched junction bases numbered 2, after V lost 0 bases and J lost 5 bases. Germline V lookup: CDR1 SGHAT, CDR2 FQNNGV. This CDR3 is 15 amino acids long. This CDR3 is CASSLDWDRGTEAFF. CDR3 bases: TGTGCCAGCAGCTTAGATTGGGACAGGGGGACTGAAGCTTTCTTT.

This clonotype has at least ten counts. This clone may be a read error of a much larger clone one base away. The gene calls are TRBV11-2 and TRBJ2-1, with TRBD2 identical over 8 bases. Germline lookup yields CDR1 SGHAT and CDR2 FQNNGV. V lost 5 bases to trimming and J lost 6 bases; unmatched junction nucleotides: 3. This CDR3 comprises 13 residues. This CDR3 is CASSIGGANEQFF. CDR3 bases: TGTGCCAGCAGCATCGGGGGGGCCAATGAGCAGTTCTTC.

This clonotype has a count of ten or more. This sequence joins TRBV12-3 or TRBV12-4 and TRBJ2-7; D unclear. This CDR3 is built from 15 residues. Trimming removed 4 bases at V and 2 bases at J, with 15 bases between. The CDR3 coding sequence is TGTGCCAGCAGTTCCGTGCCGGGCGGCGCCTACGAGCAGTACTTC. This codes for CASSSVPGGAYEQYF.

This clonotype was counted at least ten times. The junction shows a germline mismatch at one end, possibly a read error. The CDR3 DNA reads as TGTGCCAGCAGCTTAGGAGGCCTTAGCGGGGGGCCAGAGGCCCAGTACTTC. As protein: CASSLGGLSGGPEAQYF. The genes are TRBV11-2 and TRBJ2-5; TRBD2 matches at 10 bases. The CDR3 totals 17 residues. Germline V gives CDR1 SGHAT, CDR2 FQNNGV.

This clonotype was recorded many times. The J gene is TRBJ2-5, the V gene TRBV2, with 12 bases that match TRBD2. J lost 4 bases, V lost 7 bases, and 10 bases had no gene match. Germline V gene lookup returns CDR1 SNHLY and CDR2 FYNNEI. The CDR3 has 16 amino acids. CDR3 nucleotide sequence: TGTGCCAGCATCGGGAGACTAGCGGGGGCGGGAGAGACCCAGTACTTC. Translating it yields CASIGRLAGAGETQYF. Filled out from reference TRBV2 and TRBJ2-5, the complete variable domain reads EPEVTQTPSHQVTQMGQEVILRCVPISNHLYFYWYRQILGQKVEFLVSFYNNEISEKSEIFDDQFSVERPDGSNFTLKIRSTKLEDSAMYFCASIGRLAGAGETQYFGPGTRLLVL.